These T cell receptor beta chains were read from a single sample in a study of blood T cell repertoires in COVID-19. TCRdb's table, derived via immunoSEQ multiplex PCR, lists solely in-frame clones and lacks some. The table lists a few hundred thousand clones, roughly 88% of them singletons. The sequencing input was peripheral blood. The receptors were gathered from a woman aged 50 to 60 with active or convalescent COVID-19. The CDR3 runs from the conserved cysteine through the conserved F or W. D genes are given only for firm matches. Clone size appears in some rows only: once, few, many, or a class for an expanded clone.

J	D	V	size	CDR3	DNA
TRBJ2-2	NA	TRBV5-5	once	CASSLEGIGELFF	TGTGCCAGCAGCTTGGAGGGGATCGGGGAGCTGTTTTTT
TRBJ2-3	TRBD1	TRBV5-1	NA	CASSLGQGVGLTDTQYF	TGCGCCAGCAGCTTGGGACAGGGGGTCGGGCTGACAGATACGCAGTATTTT
TRBJ1-1	NA	TRBV29-1	NA	CSVSLTQNTEAFF	TGCAGCGTTTCCTTAACTCAGAACACTGAAGCTTTCTTT
TRBJ1-5	NA	TRBV7-2	NA	CASSSRPQENQPQHF	TGTGCCAGCAGCTCCCGCCCACAGGAGAATCAGCCCCAGCATTTT
TRBJ1-2	TRBD1	TRBV7-9	NA	CASSLALDRDYGYTF	TGTGCCAGCAGCTTAGCCCTAGACAGGGACTATGGCTACACCTTC
TRBJ2-3	TRBD2	TRBV14	NA	CASSPSGRGTDTQYF	TGTGCCAGCAGCCCGAGCGGGAGAGGGACAGATACGCAGTATTTT
TRBJ1-1	NA	TRBV9	few	CASSKAFF	TGTGCCAGCTCTAAAGCTTTCTTT
TRBJ1-1	NA	TRBV5-4	few	CASRPQGLKTEAFF	TGTGCCAGCAGACCACAGGGCCTAAAGACTGAAGCTTTCTTT
TRBJ2-3	TRBD1	TRBV27	NA	CASSFSRGGGSTDTQYF	TGTGCCAGCAGTTTCTCAAGAGGGGGCGGGAGCACAGATACGCAGTATTTT
TRBJ2-5	NA	TRBV11-2	NA	CASSLDPYSQETQYF	TGTGCCAGCAGCTTAGATCCTTACAGCCAAGAGACCCAGTACTTC
TRBJ2-2	NA	TRBV7-2	NA	CASSSRLASNTGELFF	TGTGCCAGCAGCTCACGTCTAGCCTCGAACACCGGGGAGCTGTTTTTT
TRBJ2-7	TRBD1	TRBV28	NA	CASSYRGSTYEQYF	TGTGCCAGCAGTTACAGGGGGTCTACCTACGAGCAGTACTTC
TRBJ1-2	NA	TRBV6-6	NA	CASSRQELYGYTF	TGTGCCAGCAGCCGACAGGAACTCTATGGCTACACCTTC
TRBJ2-1	TRBD2	TRBV4-3	NA	CASSHGLAGGPSYNEQFF	TGCGCCAGCAGCCATGGACTAGCGGGAGGACCCTCCTACAATGAGCAGTTCTTC
TRBJ2-7	TRBD2	TRBV5-1	NA	CASSPGGGGTYEQYF	TGCGCCAGCAGCCCCGGCGGCGGGGGGACCTACGAGCAGTACTTC
TRBJ2-2	TRBD2	TRBV7-9	NA	CASLPGLANTGELFF	TGTGCCAGCCTACCGGGACTAGCGAACACCGGGGAGCTGTTTTTT
TRBJ2-3	NA	TRBV5-3	NA	CARSWETQYF	TGTGCCAGAAGCTGGGAGACGCAGTATTTT
TRBJ2-3	TRBD1	TRBV5-1	NA	CASRTGVTDTQYF	TGCGCCAGCCGGACAGGGGTTACAGATACGCAGTATTTT
TRBJ1-1	TRBD1	TRBV9	NA	CASSVGLGDSLSIEAFF	TGTGCCAGCAGCGTAGGGTTAGGGGACAGCTTATCCATTGAAGCTTTCTTT
TRBJ2-3	TRBD2	TRBV3-1/TRBV3-2	NA	CASSHLGLAGGPGDTQYF	TGTGCCAGCAGCCATCTGGGACTAGCGGGAGGGCCGGGAGATACGCAGTATTTT
TRBJ1-5	TRBD1	TRBV30	NA	CAWSVGGTGNQPQHF	TGTGCCTGGAGTGTAGGCGGGACAGGGAATCAGCCCCAGCATTTT
TRBJ2-3	TRBD1	TRBV11-2	few	CASSLGQGVNTDTQYF	TGTGCCAGCAGCTTAGGACAGGGGGTGAACACAGATACGCAGTATTTT
TRBJ2-7	TRBD2	TRBV6-6	once	CASTNLAVTNYEQYF	TGTGCCAGCACCAACCTAGCGGTCACAAACTACGAGCAGTACTTC
TRBJ2-5	TRBD1	TRBV7-3	NA	CASSKTGTGGETQYF	TGTGCCAGCAGCAAAACCGGGACAGGGGGCGAGACCCAGTACTTC
TRBJ2-2	TRBD2	TRBV7-9	few	CASSLGLASFWELFF	TGTGCCAGCAGCTTGGGACTAGCTTCTTTCTGGGAGCTGTTTTTT
TRBJ2-2	NA	TRBV5-6	NA	CASSSRTETNTGELFF	TGTGCCAGCAGCTCACGGACAGAGACGAACACCGGGGAGCTGTTTTTT
TRBJ1-2	TRBD1	TRBV4-2	NA	CASSQERGRGYGYTF	TGTGCCAGCAGCCAAGAGAGGGGGCGCGGGTACGGCTACACCTTC
TRBJ2-1	NA	TRBV30	many	CAWSLNPGFNNEQFF	TGTGCCTGGAGTCTCAATCCGGGATTTAACAATGAGCAGTTCTTC
TRBJ2-7	TRBD2	TRBV4-2	NA	CASSQDGGLVYEQYF	TGTGCCAGCAGCCAAGATGGAGGACTAGTCTACGAGCAGTACTTC